A selection of T cell receptor beta chains follows, all from one sample in a study of T cells in Graves' hyperthyroidism and ophthalmopathy. From the multiplex PCR reads, TCRdb called clonotypes with MiXCR, one entry per CDR3 protein. The sample contains 480,000 or so distinct CDR3 sequences, around 14% of which appear only once. Sequencing used blood. These TCRs come from a woman aged 18-30 years with Graves' hyperthyroidism. Each CDR3 is given with its conserved first and last residue. The order of the fields is D gene, J gene, clone size, V gene, CDR3 DNA, CDR3 protein. D genes are given only for firm matches. Clone size is shown for a subset of rows, as once, few, many or a class of expanded clone.

D: TRBD2
J: TRBJ2-3
size: many
V: TRBV12-3/TRBV12-4
DNA: TGTGCCAGCAGTAAAGGACTAGCGACAGATACGCAGTATTTT
CDR3: CASSKGLATDTQYF

D: TRBD1
J: TRBJ1-1
size: NA
V: TRBV5-1
DNA: TGCGCCAGCAGCTGGGGGGACAGGGGGCCGACTGAAGCTTTCTTT
CDR3: CASSWGDRGPTEAFF

D: NA
J: TRBJ1-4
size: many
V: TRBV5-1
DNA: TGCGCCAGCAGCTTGGACGGGGGGCAGGAAAAACTGTTTTTT
CDR3: CASSLDGGQEKLFF

D: NA
J: TRBJ1-4
size: once
V: TRBV12-3/TRBV12-4
DNA: TGTGCCAGCAGGCGGGGTGTGAGCGAAAAACTGTTTTTT
CDR3: CASRRGVSEKLFF

D: TRBD2
J: TRBJ2-7
size: few
V: TRBV2
DNA: TGTGCCAGCAGCGACCGGGTTAGCGGGAGCTACAATGAGCAGTACTTC
CDR3: CASSDRVSGSYNEQYF

D: NA
J: TRBJ1-1
size: many
V: TRBV30
DNA: TGTGCCTGGAGGGGACCGAGCTCGGACACTGAAGCTTTCTTT
CDR3: CAWRGPSSDTEAFF

D: NA
J: TRBJ2-3
size: many
V: TRBV2
DNA: TGTGCCAGCAGGGAATATACGCAGTATTTT
CDR3: CASREYTQYF

D: NA
J: TRBJ2-3
size: NA
V: TRBV4-2
DNA: TGTGCCAGCAGCTATGGGGGTTCAGATACGCAGTATTTT
CDR3: CASSYGGSDTQYF

D: NA
J: TRBJ2-2
size: many
V: TRBV5-8
DNA: TGTGCCAGCACCCTAAGGGGGGCCGGGGAGCTGTTTTTT
CDR3: CASTLRGAGELFF

D: TRBD1
J: TRBJ1-2
size: many
V: TRBV5-5
DNA: TGTGCCAGCAACCCTGACAGGGTGGGATATGGCTACACCTTC
CDR3: CASNPDRVGYGYTF